The next 4 T cell receptor beta chains were all read from a single sample in a study of persistence of HIV-infected CD4 T cells. Sequencing used immunoSEQ version 4 in survey mode. Sequenced by immunoSEQ multiplex PCR; TCRdb stores in-frame clones only, minus some. The sample contains about 45,000 clones, about 90% of which appear only once. Anti-CD3/anti-CD28 beads served as a nonspecific positive control stimulus. Sorting selected CD4+ T cells upregulating both CD40 ligand and CD69. What these receptors recognize is not known. The sample was CD4+ T cells sorted from PBMCs after approximately 18-hour stimulation, taken from a patient who received antiretroviral therapy. The receptors stem from an adult woman with HIV who was CMV-seropositive.

The CDR3 sequence is CASSSPGGNTGELFF. In DNA, the CDR3 is TGTGCCAGCAGCTCTCCGGGGGGGAACACCGGGGAGCTGTTTTTT. The genes are TRBV7-8 and TRBJ2-2, with 7 positions matching TRBD2. The CDR3 covers 15 residues. The V gene's germline CDR1 is SGHVS and CDR2 FQNEAQ. The trim removed 4 bases at V and 1 base at J, leaving 3 bases unmatched.

This clone turned up a few times. DNA for the CDR3: TGTGCCAGCACTACCTACGGGGGGACTAGCGGGAAAAATGAGCAGTTCTTC. This encodes CASTTYGGTSGKNEQFF. The V and J genes are TRBV7-6 and TRBJ2-1; 13 bases line up with TRBD2. Germline loops: CDR1 SGHVS, CDR2 FNYEAQ. The CDR3 is made up of 17 amino acids. The J segment lost 7 bases and the V segment lost 7 bases, leaving 13 bases of the junction unmatched.

The chain uses TRBV7-3 and TRBJ2-7; D not certain. Trimming shortened V by 2 bases and J by 1 base, and 12 bases separated the two germline ends. Looked up from germline, CDR1 is SGHTA and CDR2 is FQGTGA. This CDR3 has 15 residues. This chain's CDR3 is CASSLGLGPSYEQYF. CDR3 DNA: TGTGCCAGCAGCTTAGGTCTAGGCCCGTCCTACGAGCAGTACTTC.

V is TRBV6-6 and J is TRBJ1-2, with 7 bases that match TRBD1. The V and J ends lost 6 bases and 4 bases, in that order; junction bases with no gene match: 5. The V gene's germline CDR1 is MNHNY and CDR2 SVGAGI (reference sequence). This CDR3 region has 13 residues. This CDR3 reads CASRPTGTYGYTF. The CDR3 coding sequence is TGTGCCAGCAGACCGACAGGGACCTATGGCTACACCTTC.